What follows describes a single T cell receptor beta chain. What it binds is not known. This CDR3 is 19 amino acids long. The V gene end was trimmed by 0 bases and the J gene end by 1 base; junction bases not matched to a gene: 8. CDR1 and CDR2 (germline): SEHNR, FQNEAQ (reference sequence). Clones were read by immunoSEQ multiplex PCR, and TCRdb kept only the in-frame ones, dropping some. In the table there are over a million clones, about three quarters of which are singletons. These data are taken from a study of shared clonotypes between healthy human individuals. Findings and caveats of the study: For sorted subsets, rarefaction showed incomplete sequencing despite large depth. Generally, naive subsets (rather than memory subsets) showed larger estimated richness.

A CD45RA+ naive subset and a CD45RA-negative memory subset were split from CD4+ cells. Sequences were obtained from memory CD4+ T cells sorted from blood. Subset given: CD45RA-negative fraction. V gene TRBV7-9 combines with J gene TRBJ2-5, with 13 bases fitting TRBD2. This TCR was sampled from a man younger than 30 in good health. The CDR3 nucleotides read TGTGCCAGCAGCTTAGCGCGGGGGACTAGCGGGATTCTCCAAGAGACCCAGTACTTC. It translates to CASSLARGTSGILQETQYF.